The T cell receptor (beta chain) under discussion was sequenced for a study of tumor and adjacent non-tumor tissue in lung cancer. Study findings and constraints: Tumor tissue had significantly higher TCR diversity than normal lung.

This CDR3 has 13 residues. The germline V gene encodes CDR1 LGHNA and CDR2 YSLEER. The template was RNA from unsorted bulk tissue. The library came from three nested PCR rounds adapted from ARM-PCR protocols. Using its own MiXCR run on the multiplex PCR reads, TCRdb lists one record per CDR3 protein. The sample lists 90,000 to 110,000 distinct CDR3 sequences, roughly 75% occurring once. This clonotype was observed once. Its antigen is as yet unknown. The junction shows a germline mismatch at one end, possibly a read error. This chain uses TRBV4-3 with TRBJ2-7; tentative D call: TRBD2 (5 bases). Sequenced input: lung tumor tissue. This receptor was taken from an older woman with non-small cell lung cancer. This chain's CDR3 is CTSGYYNSYKQYF. The CDR3 DNA is TGCACCAGCGGCTATTACAACTCCTACAAGCAGTACTTC.